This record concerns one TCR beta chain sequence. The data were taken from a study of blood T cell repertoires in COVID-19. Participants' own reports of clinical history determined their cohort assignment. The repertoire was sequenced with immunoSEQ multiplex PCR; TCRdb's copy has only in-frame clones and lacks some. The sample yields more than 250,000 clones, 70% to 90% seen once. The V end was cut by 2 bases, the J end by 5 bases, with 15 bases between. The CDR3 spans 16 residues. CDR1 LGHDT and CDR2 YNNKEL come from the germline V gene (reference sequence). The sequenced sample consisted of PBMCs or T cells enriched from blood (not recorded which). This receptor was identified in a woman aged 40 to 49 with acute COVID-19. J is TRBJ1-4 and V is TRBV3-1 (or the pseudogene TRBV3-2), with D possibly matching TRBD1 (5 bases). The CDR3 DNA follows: TGTGCCAGCAGCCAAAAGGGGTATGACGGGAATGAAAAACTGTTTTTT. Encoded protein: CASSQKGYDGNEKLFF.